This T cell receptor beta chain appears in the sequencing data of a study of OX40 agonist ivuxolimab in advanced cancers. Regarding the study as a whole: CD8+ T cells showed, on average, more clonal expansion than CD4+ cells. Clonal expansion was seen in CD4+ and CD8+ blood T cells by week 6 at 0.1 to 3.0 mg/kg.

Sampled blood was obtained at baseline, cycle 4 day 1, and cycle 7 day 1. Profiled with immunoSEQ multiplex PCR; TCRdb holds only in-frame clones, not every one. The sample contains 60,000 to 75,000 clones, roughly 84% of which appear only once. Concerning this clone itself: The antigen is undetermined.

V lost 0 bases, J lost 8 bases, and 18 bases stayed unmatched. The germline V gene has CDR1 MNHEY and CDR2 SMNVEV (reference sequence). This CDR3 contains 18 residues. Sequences were derived from CD4+ or CD8+ T cells sorted from blood, sampled in a trial of the OX40 agonist ivuxolimab. This receptor was taken from an adult with an advanced solid tumor such as melanoma, head and neck, liver or kidney cancer. This chain uses TRBV27 with TRBJ2-7, with 8 nucleotides matching TRBD1. CDR3 residues: CASSLSSPSRAGGAKQYF. CDR3 bases: TGTGCCAGCAGTTTATCGTCACCAAGTCGGGCAGGGGGCGCTAAGCAGTACTTC.